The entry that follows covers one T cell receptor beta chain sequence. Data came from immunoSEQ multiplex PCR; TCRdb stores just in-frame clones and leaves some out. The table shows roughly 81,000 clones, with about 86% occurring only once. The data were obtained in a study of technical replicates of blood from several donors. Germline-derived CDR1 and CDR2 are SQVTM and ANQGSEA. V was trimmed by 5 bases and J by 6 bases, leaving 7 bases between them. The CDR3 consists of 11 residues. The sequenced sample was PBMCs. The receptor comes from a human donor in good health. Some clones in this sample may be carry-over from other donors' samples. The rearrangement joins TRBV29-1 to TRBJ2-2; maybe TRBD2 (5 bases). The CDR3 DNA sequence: TGCAGCGTTCCCGGGGCCGGGGAGCTGTTTTTT. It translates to CSVPGAGELFF.